Listed below are T cell receptor beta chains from one sample, sequenced in a study of T cells in Graves' hyperthyroidism and ophthalmopathy. TCRdb itself ran the multiplex PCR reads through MiXCR, one entry per CDR3 protein. The sample lists roughly 290,000 distinct CDR3 sequences; 10% to 15% were seen once. The source material was blood. The receptors were sampled from a woman younger than 45 with Graves' hyperthyroidism that later progressed to Graves' ophthalmopathy. CDR3s include the opening cysteine and the closing phenylalanine or tryptophan. Each record gives: V gene, J gene, CDR3 protein.

TRBV6-1,TRBJ2-3,CASRGLSGGTGGSTDTQYF
TRBV20-1,TRBJ2-1,CSAVLASYNEQFF
TRBV10-3,TRBJ2-5,CAISEVVGKVETQYF
TRBV7-9,TRBJ2-7,CASSPPGGSSYEQYF
TRBV29-1,TRBJ2-4,CSVGTQTKNIQYF
TRBV20-1,TRBJ2-5,CSANKGETQYF
TRBV18,TRBJ2-7,CASSPNTGGYEQYF
TRBV29-1,TRBJ2-1,CSGLVREQFF
TRBV19,TRBJ1-5,CASGPGDRRYRDLGNQPQHF
TRBV20-1,TRBJ1-2,CSARNRDRVNYGYTF
TRBV20-1,TRBJ2-4,CSAREGWHIQYF
TRBV5-1,TRBJ2-5,CASSLEAGVQETQYF
TRBV5-1,TRBJ2-5,CASSLLRGRETQYF
TRBV27,TRBJ2-1,CASRDFTYNEQFF
TRBV5-1,TRBJ1-2,CASSLIDLNYGYTF
TRBV11-2,TRBJ2-7,CASSLSHRVGWEQYF